These 25 T cell receptor beta chains originate from one sample sequenced in a study of blood T cell repertoires in COVID-19 (dated by TCRdb to 2020 to 2021). Libraries were constructed by the immunoSEQ multiplex PCR assay. What TCRdb holds here is the immuneACCESS table cut down to in-frame rearrangements. Part of the clones is not present; checked against another copy, under half of the missing clones reflect an unresolved V gene, and the others are unexplained. This sample lists over 150,000 clones; around 85% were detected once. The ten biggest clones cover 9.5% to 15% of the sample. The material sequenced was peripheral blood. Receptors originate from a woman in her forties or fifties with acute or convalescent COVID-19.

The gene calls are TRBV28 and TRBJ2-5, with 10 bases identical to TRBD2. The CDR3 is made up of 16 amino acids. Germline V gives CDR1 MDHEN, CDR2 SYDVKM. With 6 bases clipped from V and 6 bases from J, the junction kept 13 bases outside the gene matches. CDR3 coding DNA: TGTGCCAGCAGCCCCTCCCAGCGGGAGGGCGGGAAGACCCAGTACTTC. Translated, it gives CASSPSQREGGKTQYF.

This clone came up a few times. The gene calls are TRBV10-1 and TRBJ2-5, with TRBD1 matching over 9 bases. After removal of 5 bases from V and 3 bases from J, the junction contained 10 bases not matched to a gene. The CDR3 length is 16 residues. CDR1 and CDR2 from the germline V gene are WNHNN and SYGVQD (reference sequence). The CDR3 here is CASSPVPGQGEETQYF. As DNA, the CDR3 is TGCGCCAGCAGTCCCGTCCCGGGACAGGGCGAAGAGACCCAGTACTTC.

The chain employs TRBV2 and TRBJ1-2; perhaps TRBD1 as D (6 bases). The germline V gene has CDR1 SNHLY and CDR2 FYNNEI. Trimming took 2 bases from V and 8 from J, leaving 18 bases between them. This CDR3 comprises 15 residues. The CDR3 sequence is CASSELSGARDGYTF. The CDR3 DNA sequence: TGTGCCAGCAGTGAACTATCAGGGGCGAGGGACGGCTACACCTTC. Full variable domain (remainder filled in from reference TRBV2 and TRBJ1-2): EPEVTQTPSHQVTQMGQEVILRCVPISNHLYFYWYRQILGQKVEFLVSFYNNEISEKSEIFDDQFSVERPDGSNFTLKIRSTKLEDSAMYFCASSELSGARDGYTFGSGTRLTVV.

V usage is TRBV27 and J usage is TRBJ1-2, with D possibly matching TRBD1 (6 bases). The germline V gene has CDR1 MNHEY and CDR2 SMNVEV (reference sequence). V gave up 10 bases and J gave up 0 bases, with 21 bases separating them. The CDR3 runs to 16 residues. In nucleotides, the CDR3 is TGTGCCACCACGCCCGGGGGGGCCCGCTCTAACTATGGCTACACCTTC. It specifies CATTPGGARSNYGYTF.

Worth noting for this clone: A read error may produce the germline difference seen at one junction end. The rearrangement uses TRBV6-5 and TRBJ2-7, with TRBD1 matching over 7 bases. The CDR3 has 12 residues. Germline V lookup: CDR1 MNHEY, CDR2 SVGAGI. The CDR3 spells CASKEGTARLNF. As DNA, the CDR3 is TGTGCCAGCAAAGAGGGGACAGCTCGGTTGAACTTC.

V is TRBV27 and J is TRBJ1-6; D call uncertain. Per germline, CDR1 MNHEY and CDR2 SMNVEV (reference sequence). V gave up 6 bases and J gave up 10 bases, with 10 bases separating them. The CDR3 is 12 residues long. The DNA of the CDR3 is TGTGCCAGCAGCATCATCGGGTCACCCCTCCACTTT. It is translated as CASSIIGSPLHF.

The chain carries TRBV11-3 and TRBJ2-7; D is perhaps TRBD1 (6 bases). The ends were cut back, 5 bases at V and 3 bases at J, with 8 bases in the middle. The CDR3 is made up of 12 amino acids. Germline V gene sequence: CDR1 SGHNT, CDR2 YENEEA. Written as DNA, the CDR3 is TGTGCCAGCAGCCAGGGGCGCTACGAGCAGTACTTC. Translation: CASSQGRYEQYF.

J is TRBJ1-6 and V is TRBV6-5; perhaps TRBD1 as D (6 bases). V dropped 6 bases and J dropped 6 bases, with 12 bases sitting between them. This CDR3 region has 14 residues. CDR1 is MNHEY and CDR2 is SVGAGI in the germline V gene. The CDR3 is CASRRTDPNSPLHF. Here the CDR3 DNA reads TGTGCCAGCAGGAGGACAGACCCTAATTCACCCCTCCACTTT.

The rearrangement joins TRBV6-4 to TRBJ1-6; D call uncertain. CDR3 length: 13 amino acids. Germline V lookup: CDR1 MRHNA, CDR2 SNTAGT. Trimming stripped 5 bases from V and 10 bases from J, with 12 bases between. The CDR3 nucleotides are TGTGCCAGCAGTTTAGAAGCGGGGTCACCCCTCCACTTT. This sequence encodes CASSLEAGSPLHF.

This chain links TRBV29-1 with TRBJ1-2; D possibly corresponds to TRBD1 (5 bases). The CDR3 length is 14 residues. Germline-derived CDR1 and CDR2 are SQVTM and ANQGSEA. V gave up 0 bases and J gave up 5 bases, with 13 bases separating them. Here the CDR3 reads CSVEDYGEGYGYTF. The CDR3 nucleotides are TGCAGCGTTGAAGATTACGGGGAGGGGTATGGCTACACCTTC.

This clone was found once. The chain employs TRBV6-5 and TRBJ2-7, with TRBD1 matching 7 bases. CDR1 is MNHEY, CDR2 SVGAGI, per germline. Trimming cost V 6 bases and J 3 bases; bases outside gene matches: 11. The CDR3 totals 15 residues. The CDR3 nucleotides read TGTGCCAGCAGACAGGACAGGTCGACGCTCTACGAGCAGTACTTC. It specifies CASRQDRSTLYEQYF.

This clone came up a few times. V is TRBV3-1 (or the pseudogene TRBV3-2) and J is TRBJ2-1, with unresolved D. Germline V gives CDR1 LGHDT, CDR2 YNNKEL (reference sequence). CDR3 length: 14 residues. Deletions cut 2 bases from V and 5 bases from J, with 10 bases between. The CDR3 spells CASSQYLENNEQFF. For the CDR3, the DNA is TGTGCCAGCAGCCAATACCTTGAGAACAATGAGCAGTTCTTC.

This sequence joins TRBV10-1 and TRBJ1-2, with D tentatively TRBD1 (6 bases). CDR1 is WNHNN, CDR2 SYGVQD, per germline (reference sequence). Trimming left V 0 bases short and J 8 bases short, with 10 bases between. This CDR3 is built from 13 residues. CDR3 region: CASSESGGRGYTF. The CDR3, as DNA: TGCGCCAGCAGTGAGTCAGGGGGAAGGGGCTACACCTTC.

This clone was detected a few times. This chain links TRBV30 with TRBJ1-5; no clear D gene. Trimming took 1 base from V and 6 from J, leaving 10 bases between them. CDR3 size: 13 residues. Germline V lookup: CDR1 GTSNPN, CDR2 SVGIG (reference sequence). The CDR3 spells CAWSAGFGQPQHF. CDR3 DNA: TGTGCCTGGAGTGCAGGTTTCGGTCAGCCCCAGCATTTT.

The chain joins TRBV7-9 to TRBJ1-4, with 7 bases that match TRBD1. This CDR3 region has 15 residues. The germline CDR1 and CDR2 sequences are SEHNR and FQNEAQ (reference sequence). Trimming cost V 5 bases and J 4 bases; bases outside gene matches: 7. The CDR3 DNA follows: TGTGCCAGCAGCCGCGCGGGACAGATTAATGAAAAACTGTTTTTT. It encodes CASSRAGQINEKLFF.

V and J are TRBV5-6 and TRBJ2-3; TRBD1 might be the D (5 bases). The germline gives CDR1 SGHDT, CDR2 YYEEEE. The CDR3 is made up of 15 amino acids. V lost 5 bases to trimming and J lost 4 bases, with 17 bases between them. Written as DNA, the CDR3 is TGTGCCAGCAGGTCTTGGGGCACAGGATCAGATACGCAGTATTTT. Translating it yields CASRSWGTGSDTQYF.

This chain uses TRBV27 with TRBJ1-5; 7 nucleotides line up with TRBD1. The J segment lost 0 bases and the V segment lost 5 bases, leaving 7 bases of the junction unmatched. Per the germline V gene, CDR1 is MNHEY and CDR2 is SMNVEV (reference sequence). The CDR3 covers 16 residues. The CDR3 sequence: CASSPLGQISNQPQHF. CDR3 DNA sequence: TGTGCCAGCAGTCCTCTGGGACAGATTAGCAATCAGCCCCAGCATTTT.

This chain joins TRBV10-1 and TRBJ2-1, with 9 bases that match TRBD2. The CDR3 has 15 residues. The trim removed 6 bases at V and 0 bases at J, leaving 3 bases unmatched. Per the germline V gene, CDR1 is WNHNN and CDR2 is SYGVQD (reference sequence). The CDR3 loop is CASSDSGSSYNEQFF. DNA of the CDR3: TGCGCCAGCAGCGATAGCGGGAGCTCCTACAATGAGCAGTTCTTC.

The gene calls are TRBV10-2 and TRBJ2-7; 8 bases fit TRBD2. CDR1 WSHSY and CDR2 SAAADI come from the germline V gene. The CDR3 consists of 16 residues. The V segment lost 2 bases and the J segment 7 bases; nucleotides outside the gene matches: 13. The chain's CDR3 is CASSEAAPAGAYEQYF. CDR3 coding DNA: TGCGCCAGCAGTGAGGCAGCGCCAGCGGGGGCGTATGAGCAGTACTTC.

V usage is TRBV5-8 and J usage is TRBJ2-3, with 9 bases aligning to TRBD2. This CDR3 region has 15 residues. The J segment lost 0 bases and the V segment lost 3 bases, leaving 2 bases of the junction unmatched. CDR1 and CDR2 (germline): SGHTS, YDEGEE. The chain's CDR3 is CASSSGLASTDTQYF. DNA for the CDR3: TGTGCCAGCAGCTCGGGACTAGCTAGCACAGATACGCAGTATTTT.

The chain carries TRBV19 and TRBJ1-5; 9 nucleotides match TRBD1. Germline V gene lookup returns CDR1 LNHDA and CDR2 SQIVND (reference sequence). The CDR3 totals 17 residues. Losses at the gene ends were 5 bases for V and 7 bases for J; bases not matched to a gene: 15. The CDR3 region is CASSFSSRDRDGQPQHF. The DNA for the CDR3 is TGTGCCAGTAGTTTCTCCTCCCGGGACAGGGATGGACAGCCCCAGCATTTT.

CDR3 coding DNA: TGTGCCAGCCTGAGACAGGGGGCCGGGGAGCTGTTTTTT. Translating gives CASLRQGAGELFF. This chain links TRBV3-1 (or the pseudogene TRBV3-2) with TRBJ2-2, with 9 bases identical to TRBD1. This CDR3 has 13 amino acids. CDR1 is LGHDT, CDR2 YNNKEL, per germline (reference sequence). V was clipped by 8 bases and J by 6 bases; unmatched bases: 4.

This clone was detected ten times or more. This sequence joins TRBV5-8 and TRBJ2-2; D remains unclear. Trimming shortened V by 2 bases and J by 4 bases, and 15 bases separated the two germline ends. Germline lookup yields CDR1 SGHTS and CDR2 YDEGEE. The CDR3 loop spans 16 amino acids. As DNA, the CDR3 is TGTGCCAGCAGCTTAGTCGTCGGGTTGACCACCGGGGAGCTGTTTTTT. The encoded protein is CASSLVVGLTTGELFF.

The rearrangement joins TRBV7-8 to TRBJ1-2; D not certain. CDR1 is SGHVS and CDR2 is FQNEAQ in the germline V gene. Trimming pared 4 bases from V and 4 bases from J, leaving 4 bases between. The CDR3 contains 11 residues. CDR3: CASSSIYGYTF. As DNA, the CDR3 is TGTGCCAGCAGCTCTATCTATGGCTACACCTTC.

V is TRBV27 and J is TRBJ1-6; D gene unclear. The germline V gene encodes CDR1 MNHEY and CDR2 SMNVEV (reference sequence). This CDR3 has 14 residues. Trimming took off 4 bases at V and 7 bases at J, with 11 bases between the two ends. In DNA, the CDR3 is TGTGCCAGCAGTTCCGGGGTACTGAATTCACCCCTCCACTTT. This translates into CASSSGVLNSPLHF.